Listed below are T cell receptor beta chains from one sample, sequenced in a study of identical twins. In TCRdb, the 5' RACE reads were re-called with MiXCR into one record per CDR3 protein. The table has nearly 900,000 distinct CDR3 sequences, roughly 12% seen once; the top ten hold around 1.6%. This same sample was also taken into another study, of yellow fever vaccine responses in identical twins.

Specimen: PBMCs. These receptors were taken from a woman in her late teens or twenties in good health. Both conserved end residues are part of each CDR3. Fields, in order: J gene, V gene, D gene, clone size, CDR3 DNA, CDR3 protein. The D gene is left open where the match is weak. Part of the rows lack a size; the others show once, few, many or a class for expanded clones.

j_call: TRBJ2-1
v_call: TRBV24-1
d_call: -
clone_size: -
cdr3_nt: TGTGCCACCAGTGACCATAGCGGAGGGACCTACAATGAGCAGTTCTTC
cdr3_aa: CATSDHSGGTYNEQFF

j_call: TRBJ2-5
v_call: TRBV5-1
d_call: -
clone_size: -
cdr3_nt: TGCGCCAGCAGCCGTGGAGGGGGCCTCCGGGAGACCCAGTACTTC
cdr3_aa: CASSRGGGLRETQYF

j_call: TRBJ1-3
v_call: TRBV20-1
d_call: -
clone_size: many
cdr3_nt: TGCAGTGCTAGGACAGGCTCTGGAAACACCATATATTTT
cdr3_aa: CSARTGSGNTIYF

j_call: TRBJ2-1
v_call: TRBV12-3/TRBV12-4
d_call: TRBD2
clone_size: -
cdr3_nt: TGTGCCAGCAGTTCAATAGCGGGAGGGCTATTCTTC
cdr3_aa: CASSSIAGGLFF

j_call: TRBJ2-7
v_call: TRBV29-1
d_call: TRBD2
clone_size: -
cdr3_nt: TGCAGCGTTGAAAAGCTAGCGGGAGCCAAAGAGCAGTACTTC
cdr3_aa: CSVEKLAGAKEQYF

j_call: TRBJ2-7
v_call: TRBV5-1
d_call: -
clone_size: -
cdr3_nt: TGCGCCAGCAGCTGGTCGGGACTTTTCTACGAGCAGTACTTC
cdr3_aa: CASSWSGLFYEQYF

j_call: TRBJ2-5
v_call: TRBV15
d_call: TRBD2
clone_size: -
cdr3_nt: TGTGCCACCTCTCGACAGACTAGCGGGGCGGAGACCCAGTACTTC
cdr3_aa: CATSRQTSGAETQYF

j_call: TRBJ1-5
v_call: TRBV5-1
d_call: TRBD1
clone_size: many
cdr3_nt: TGCGCCAGCAGCTTGGAACAGGGGGCGGACAATCAGCCCCAGCATTTT
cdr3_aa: CASSLEQGADNQPQHF

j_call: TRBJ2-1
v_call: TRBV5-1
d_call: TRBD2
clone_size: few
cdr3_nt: TGCGCCAGCAGCTTGGGCGGGAGTGTTAACTATGAGCAGTTCTTC
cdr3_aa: CASSLGGSVNYEQFF

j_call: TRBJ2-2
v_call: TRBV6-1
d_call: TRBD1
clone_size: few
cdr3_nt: TGTGCCAGCAGTCAGAATCAGGGGGCAAGGACCGGGGAGCTGTTTTTT
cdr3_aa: CASSQNQGARTGELFF

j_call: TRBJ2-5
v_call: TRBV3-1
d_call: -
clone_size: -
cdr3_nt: TGTGCCAGCAGCCAAGTAGCCGGGAAGGAGACCCAGTACTTC
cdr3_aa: CASSQVAGKETQYF

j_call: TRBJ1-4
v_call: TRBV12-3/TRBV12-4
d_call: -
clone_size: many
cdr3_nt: TGTGCCAGCAGTTTATGGGGACTTCGGGAAAAACTGTTTTTT
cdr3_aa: CASSLWGLREKLFF

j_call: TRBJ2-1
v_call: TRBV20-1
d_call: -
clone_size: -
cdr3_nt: TGCAGTGCGCGCCATACCGGGGCGGGAACCCCCAATGAGCAGTTCTTC
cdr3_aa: CSARHTGAGTPNEQFF

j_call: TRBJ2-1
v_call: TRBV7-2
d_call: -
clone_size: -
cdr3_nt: TGTGCCAGCAGCTCAAGAACCAAATCCAAACTGTACAATGAGCAGTTCTTC
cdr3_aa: CASSSRTKSKLYNEQFF

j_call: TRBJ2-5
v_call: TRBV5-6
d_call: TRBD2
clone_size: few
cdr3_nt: TGTGCCAGCAGCCGGGGACTAGCGGGGGGCAATCGAGAGACCCAGTACTTC
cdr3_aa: CASSRGLAGGNRETQYF

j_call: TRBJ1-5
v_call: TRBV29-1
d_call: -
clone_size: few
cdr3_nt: TGCAGCGTTCGCTGGCGGCCCCAGCATTTT
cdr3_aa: CSVRWRPQHF

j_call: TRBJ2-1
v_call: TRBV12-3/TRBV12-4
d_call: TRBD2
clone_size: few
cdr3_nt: TGTGCCAGCACCCCTGGCATGGGCGGGGGGACCTTCTACAATGAGCAGTTCTTC
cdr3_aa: CASTPGMGGGTFYNEQFF

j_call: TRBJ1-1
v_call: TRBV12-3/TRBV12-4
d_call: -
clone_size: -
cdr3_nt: TGTGCCAGCAGTTTAGGAGGGGTCATGAACACTGAAGCTTTCTTT
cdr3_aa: CASSLGGVMNTEAFF

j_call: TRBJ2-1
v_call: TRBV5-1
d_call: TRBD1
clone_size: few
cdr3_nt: TGCGCCAGCAGCTTGGCAAGGACAGGGGTGTCGTATGAGCAGTTCTTC
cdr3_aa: CASSLARTGVSYEQFF

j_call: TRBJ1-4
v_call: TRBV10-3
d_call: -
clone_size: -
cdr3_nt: TGTGCCATCGGCGGGTCAGGTGACGAAAAACTGTTTTTT
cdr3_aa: CAIGGSGDEKLFF

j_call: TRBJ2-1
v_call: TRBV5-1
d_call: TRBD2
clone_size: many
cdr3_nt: TGCGCCAGCAGCTTGAGTGCGGGAGGAACCTACAATGAGCAGTTCTTC
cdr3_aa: CASSLSAGGTYNEQFF

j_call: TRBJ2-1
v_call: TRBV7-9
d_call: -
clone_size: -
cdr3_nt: TGTGCCAGCAGCTTAGTTTCCCGACAGTTTGGATACAATGAGCAGTTCTTC
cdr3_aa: CASSLVSRQFGYNEQFF

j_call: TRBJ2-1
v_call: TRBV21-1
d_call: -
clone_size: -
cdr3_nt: TGTGCCAGCAGCAAAGGGTCGACAGAAAACAATGAGCAGTTCTTC
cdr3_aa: CASSKGSTENNEQFF

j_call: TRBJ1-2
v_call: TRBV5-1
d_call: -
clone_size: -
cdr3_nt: TGCGCCAGCAGCCCGATTCCGACAGGTAGTTATGGCTACACCTTC
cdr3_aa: CASSPIPTGSYGYTF

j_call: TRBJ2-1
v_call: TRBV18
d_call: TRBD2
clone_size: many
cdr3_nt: TGTGCCAGCTCACAAACCGGCGGGACTAGCGGGAACAATGAGCAGTTCTTC
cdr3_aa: CASSQTGGTSGNNEQFF

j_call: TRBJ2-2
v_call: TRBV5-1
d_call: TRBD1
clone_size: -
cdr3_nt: TGCGCCAGCAGCTTGGCAGGGACAGAAACCGGGGAGCTGTTTTTT
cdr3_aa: CASSLAGTETGELFF

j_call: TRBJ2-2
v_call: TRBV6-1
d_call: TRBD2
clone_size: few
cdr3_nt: TGTGCCAGCAGATCCCCCTTGGGGGGGGTCGAGACCGGGGAGCTGTTTTTT
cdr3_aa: CASRSPLGGVETGELFF

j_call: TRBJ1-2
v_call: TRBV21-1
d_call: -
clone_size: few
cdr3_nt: TGTGCCAGCAGCAAGGACACTTCCTATGGCTACACCTTC
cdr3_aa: CASSKDTSYGYTF

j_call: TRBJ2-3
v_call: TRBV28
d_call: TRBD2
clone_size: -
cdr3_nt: TGTGCCAGCAGTTTTACTAGCGGTTTCCTGACAGATACGCAGTATTTT
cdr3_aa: CASSFTSGFLTDTQYF

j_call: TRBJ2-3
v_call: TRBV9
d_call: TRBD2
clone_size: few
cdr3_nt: TGTGCCAGCAGCGTAGGGACTAGCGAATTCACAGATACGCAGTATTTT
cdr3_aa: CASSVGTSEFTDTQYF

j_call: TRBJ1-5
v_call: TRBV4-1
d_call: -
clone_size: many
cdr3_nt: TGCGCCAGCAGCGCTGACAGCTACAATCAGCCCCAGCATTTT
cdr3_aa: CASSADSYNQPQHF

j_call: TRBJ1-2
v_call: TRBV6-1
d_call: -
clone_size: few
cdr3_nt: TGTGCCAGCAGTGATTGGGTTCTATTAAACTATGGCTACACCTTC
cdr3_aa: CASSDWVLLNYGYTF

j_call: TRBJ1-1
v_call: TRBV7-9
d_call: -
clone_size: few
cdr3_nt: TGTGCCAGCAGAGGGGGGACCCTGAACACTGAAGCTTTCTTT
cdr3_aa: CASRGGTLNTEAFF

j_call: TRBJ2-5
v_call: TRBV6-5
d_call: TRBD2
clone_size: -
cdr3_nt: TGTGCCAGCAGTTACCTTTCCGGGACTAGCAGTCCCTCCCAGTACTTC
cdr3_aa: CASSYLSGTSSPSQYF

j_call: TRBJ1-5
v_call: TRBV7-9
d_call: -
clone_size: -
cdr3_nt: TGTGCCAGCAGCAACAGGACGACCCAGCCCCAGCATTTT
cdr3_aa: CASSNRTTQPQHF

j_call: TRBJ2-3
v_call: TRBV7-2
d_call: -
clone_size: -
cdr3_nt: TGTGCCAGCAGCTCTGGACAGTTCGCAAGTACAGATACGCAGTATTTT
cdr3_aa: CASSSGQFASTDTQYF

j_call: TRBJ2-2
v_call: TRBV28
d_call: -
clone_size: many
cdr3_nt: TGTGCCAGCAGTTTTAGGCAGTATACCGGGGAGCTGTTTTTT
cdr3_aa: CASSFRQYTGELFF

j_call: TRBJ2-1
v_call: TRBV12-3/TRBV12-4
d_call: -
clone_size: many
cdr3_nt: TGTGCCAGCAGCCCTACTAGAATTCTGCAGTTCTTC
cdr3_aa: CASSPTRILQFF

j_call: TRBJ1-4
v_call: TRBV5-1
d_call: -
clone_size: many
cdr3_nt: TGCGCCAGCAGCCCGGCCCTCTTCGGGGGCCCCAATGAAAAACTGTTTTTT
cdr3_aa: CASSPALFGGPNEKLFF

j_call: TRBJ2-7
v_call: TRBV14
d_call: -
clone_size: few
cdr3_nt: TGTGCCAGCAGCCAAGACTACGGATGGGAGGAGCAGTACTTC
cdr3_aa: CASSQDYGWEEQYF

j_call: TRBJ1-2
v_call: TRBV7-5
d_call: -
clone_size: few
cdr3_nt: -
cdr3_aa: CISVSEARGPGAEDYGYTF

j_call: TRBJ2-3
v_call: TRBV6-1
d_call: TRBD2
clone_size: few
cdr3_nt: TGTGCCAGCAGCCAAAAATATACTAGCGGGGTGGGGGATACGCAGTATTTT
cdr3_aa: CASSQKYTSGVGDTQYF

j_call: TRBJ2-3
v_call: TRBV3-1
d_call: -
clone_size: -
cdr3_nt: TGTGCCAGCAGCCAAGATCGAAGGGGCACAGATACGCAGTATTTT
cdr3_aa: CASSQDRRGTDTQYF

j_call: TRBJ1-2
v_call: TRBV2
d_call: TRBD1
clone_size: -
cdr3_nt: TGTGCCAGCAGTTCACAGACAGGGGCAGGGCACTATGGCTACACCTTC
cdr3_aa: CASSSQTGAGHYGYTF

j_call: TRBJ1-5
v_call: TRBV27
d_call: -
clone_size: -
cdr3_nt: TGTGCCAGCAGTTTATGGGGGGCCGCGAGCAATCAGCCCCAGCATTTT
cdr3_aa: CASSLWGAASNQPQHF

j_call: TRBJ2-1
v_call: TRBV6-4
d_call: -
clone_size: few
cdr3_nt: TGTGCCAGCAGTGACAAAGTCGGCGGTAATGAGCAGTTCTTC
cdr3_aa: CASSDKVGGNEQFF

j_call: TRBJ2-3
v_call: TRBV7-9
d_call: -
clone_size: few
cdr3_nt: TGTGCCAGCAGCCCCCAACCCCTCGGAAGGACAGATACGCAGTATTTT
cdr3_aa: CASSPQPLGRTDTQYF

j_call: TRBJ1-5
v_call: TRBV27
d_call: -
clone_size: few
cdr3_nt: TGTGCCAGCAGTTTATCGGGTCGTCAGCCCCAGCATTTT
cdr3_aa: CASSLSGRQPQHF

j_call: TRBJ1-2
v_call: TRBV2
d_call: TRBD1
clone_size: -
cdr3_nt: TGTGCCAGCAGTGTACAGACAGGGACCTATGGCTACACCTTC
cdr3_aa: CASSVQTGTYGYTF

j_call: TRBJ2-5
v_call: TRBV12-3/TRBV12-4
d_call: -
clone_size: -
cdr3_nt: TGTGCCAGCAGTAGACTGAGGGTAGAGACCCAGTACTTC
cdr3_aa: CASSRLRVETQYF

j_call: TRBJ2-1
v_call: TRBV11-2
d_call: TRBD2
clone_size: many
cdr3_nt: TGTGCCAGCAGCTTCCGTAATTGGAATAGCGGGAGGGCCCCCAATGAGCAGTTCTTC
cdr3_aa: CASSFRNWNSGRAPNEQFF

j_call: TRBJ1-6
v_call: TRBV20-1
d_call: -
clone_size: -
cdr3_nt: TGCAGTGCTAAGATAGGGCGAGGGACACCCCTCCACTTT
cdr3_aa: CSAKIGRGTPLHF

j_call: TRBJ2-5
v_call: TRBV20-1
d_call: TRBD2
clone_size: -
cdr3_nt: TGCAGTGCTAGGGTAGCGGGAGGGCCCGTAGAGACCCAGTACTTC
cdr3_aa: CSARVAGGPVETQYF